The 3 T cell receptor beta chains reported below all come from one sample, sequenced in a study of T cell repertoires in ileal Crohn's disease. The time point: proximal margin of the surgical specimen (macroscopically non-inflamed). The data were produced by immunoSEQ multiplex PCR, yet TCRdb's version contains in-frame clones alone and is incomplete. Of 4,000 to 5,000 clones in the sample, 55% to 75% were seen once. Sequenced material: ileal tissue. These receptors were taken from an adult with Crohn's disease.

The chain carries TRBV6-1 and TRBJ1-1, with TRBD1 matching 7 bases. The CDR3 consists of 14 residues. The V gene end was trimmed by 6 bases and the J gene end by 2 bases; junction bases not matched to a gene: 6. CDR1 is MNHNS and CDR2 is SASEGT in the germline V gene. In nucleotides, the CDR3 is TGTGCCAGCAGAGATTGGGACAGTAACACTGAAGCTTTCTTT. Encoded protein: CASRDWDSNTEAFF.

This chain uses TRBV9 with TRBJ2-6, with TRBD2 matching over 10 bases. Trimming took 3 bases from V and 0 from J; bases not matched to a gene: 6. Germline V lookup: CDR1 SGDLS, CDR2 YYNGEE. The CDR3 totals 18 residues. CDR3 nucleotide sequence: TGTGCCAGCAGCGCCTCAGCGGGAGGGAGCTCTGGGGCCAACGTCCTGACTTTC. It translates to CASSASAGGSSGANVLTF.

This rearrangement joins TRBV15 to TRBJ2-4; perhaps TRBD2 as D (6 bases). CDR3 length: 17 amino acids. Germline CDR1 and CDR2: LNHNV and YYDKDF (reference sequence). V lost 1 base to trimming and J lost 2 bases, with 15 bases between them. The CDR3 DNA sequence: TGTGCCACCAGCAGAGGAGAGGGGAGGAGGTCCAAAAACATTCAGTACTTC. Amino acid sequence: CATSRGEGRRSKNIQYF. The full variable domain, in which reference TRBV15 and TRBJ2-4 provide the parts outside the CDR3, is DAMVIQNPRYQVTQFGKPVTLSCSQTLNHNVMYWYQQKSSQAPKLLFHYYDKDFNNEADTPDNFQSRRPNTSFCFLDIRSPGLGDTAMYLCATSRGEGRRSKNIQYFGAGTRLSVL.